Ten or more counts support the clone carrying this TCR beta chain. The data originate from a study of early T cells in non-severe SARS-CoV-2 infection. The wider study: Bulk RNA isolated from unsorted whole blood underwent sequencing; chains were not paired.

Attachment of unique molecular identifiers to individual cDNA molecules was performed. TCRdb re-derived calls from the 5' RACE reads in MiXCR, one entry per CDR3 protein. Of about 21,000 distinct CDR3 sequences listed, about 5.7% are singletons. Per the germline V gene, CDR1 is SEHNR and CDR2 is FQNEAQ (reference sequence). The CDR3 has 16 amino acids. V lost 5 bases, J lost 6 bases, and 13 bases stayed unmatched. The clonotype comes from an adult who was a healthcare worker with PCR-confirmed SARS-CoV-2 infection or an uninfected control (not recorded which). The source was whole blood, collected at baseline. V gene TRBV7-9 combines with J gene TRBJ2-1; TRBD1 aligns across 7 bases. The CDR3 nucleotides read TGTGCCAGCAGCGCCCCTACGACAGGGTCTTTCAATGAGCAGTTCTTC. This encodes CASSAPTTGSFNEQFF.